The subject of this entry is one T cell receptor (beta chain). Antigen specificity is unknown. The sample is drawn from a study of PD-1 blockade in classical Hodgkin lymphoma. Whole-study context: The nivolumab dose that patients received was 3 mg/kg, given intravenously every 2 weeks. General study findings and limits: Significantly greater TCR diversity emerged by C4D1 in CD4+ cells but not CD8+ cells. As was reported, newly diagnosed patients showed lower baseline TCR diversity than healthy donors did.

TCRdb keeps only in-frame clones here, not all; method: immunoSEQ multiplex PCR. The sample records 95,000 to 120,000 clones, roughly nine tenths being singletons. Patients all relapsed after autologous stem cell transplantation, and there was variation in brentuximab vedotin exposure. The study recorded best responses of complete response, partial response or progressive disease. The germline V and J ends were trimmed by 2 bases and 4 bases, with 8 bases remaining between them. Germline values: CDR1 GTSNPN, CDR2 SVGIG (reference sequence). The CDR3 has 12 amino acids. The origin of this receptor is a human donor with classical Hodgkin lymphoma. The rearrangement joins TRBV30 to TRBJ2-5; tentatively, D is TRBD1 (5 bases). The sample was peripheral blood mononuclear cells (PBMCs), taken before the second cycle of nivolumab. CDR3 sequence: CAWSPQGETQYF. Written as DNA, the CDR3 is TGTGCCTGGAGTCCCCAGGGAGAGACCCAGTACTTC. Supplemented by reference TRBV30 and TRBJ2-5, the full variable domain reads SQTIHQWPATLVQPVGSPLSLECTVEGTSNPNLYWYRQAAGRGLQLLFYSVGIGQISSEVPQNLSASRPQDRQFILSSKKLLLSDSGFYLCAWSPQGETQYFGPGTRLLVL.